The clone carrying this T cell receptor (beta chain) has more than one count but fewer than ten. The target antigen is unknown. V gave up 4 bases and J gave up 10 bases; unmatched junction bases: 9. Germline-derived CDR1 and CDR2 are DFQATT and SNEGSKA (reference sequence). The CDR3 length is 14 residues. This entry belongs to a study of CD8+CD57+ T cells in acquired aplastic anemia. Study background: Yields of DNA that came from sorted CD4+ and CD8+ cells averaged roughly 3 ug.

General study results and limits: For CD8+ Simpson's diversity, patients and controls showed no significant difference. Comparison of patients with controls identified around 31 shared CD8+ CDR3 sequences.

The TCR beta profiling, which covered VDJ combination and CDR3 sequence, was carried out using genomic DNA as the template. TCRdb re-called the reads with MiXCR, one entry per CDR3 protein. The table lists 150,000 to 200,000 distinct CDR3 sequences, about 64% of them singletons. The chain has TRBV20-1 and TRBJ2-1; 11 nucleotides match TRBD2. The specimen was sorted CD4+, CD8+, or CD8+CD57+ T cells (not recorded which) from PBMCs. This TCR derives from a human donor in good health. The CDR3 DNA follows: TGCAGTGCTAAACTAGCGGGGGATGTAGGGGAGCAGTTCTTC. It yields the protein CSAKLAGDVGEQFF.